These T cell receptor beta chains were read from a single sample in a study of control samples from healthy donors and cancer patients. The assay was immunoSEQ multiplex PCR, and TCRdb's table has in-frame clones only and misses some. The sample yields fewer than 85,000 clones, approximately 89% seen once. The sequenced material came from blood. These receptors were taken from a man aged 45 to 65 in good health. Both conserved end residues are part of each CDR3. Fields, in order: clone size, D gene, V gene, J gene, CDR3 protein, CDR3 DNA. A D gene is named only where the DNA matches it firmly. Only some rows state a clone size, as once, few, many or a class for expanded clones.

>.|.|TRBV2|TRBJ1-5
CASSDQGIQPQHF
TGTGCCAGCAGTGATCAGGGTATTCAGCCCCAGCATTTT
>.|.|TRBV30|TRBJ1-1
CAWSVRERVDRAEAFF
TGTGCCTGGAGTGTCCGGGAGAGGGTCGATCGGGCTGAAGCTTTCTTT
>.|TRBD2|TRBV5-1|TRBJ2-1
CASSLAGLAGGPPTYNEQFF
TGCGCCAGCAGCTTGGCGGGACTAGCGGGGGGCCCTCCCACCTACAATGAGCAGTTCTTC
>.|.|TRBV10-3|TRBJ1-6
CAINRGQNSPLHF
TGTGCCATCAATCGAGGGCAGAATTCACCCCTCCACTTT
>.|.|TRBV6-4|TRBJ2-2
CASSRGDTGELFF
TGTGCCAGCAGTAGAGGTGACACCGGGGAGCTGTTTTTT
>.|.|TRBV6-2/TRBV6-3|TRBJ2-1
CASSYRSSYNEQFF
TGTGCCAGCAGTTACCGGAGCTCCTACAATGAGCAGTTCTTC
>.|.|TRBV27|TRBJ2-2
CASTQGGYTGELFF
TGTGCCAGTACGCAGGGGGGATACACCGGGGAGCTGTTTTTT
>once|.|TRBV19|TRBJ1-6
CASSINPRSYNSPLHF
TGTGCCAGTAGTATTAACCCTCGCTCCTATAATTCACCCCTCCACTTT
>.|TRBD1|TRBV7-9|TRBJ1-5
CASSRFLTRGQNQPQHF
TGTGCCAGCAGCCGATTCCTAACCAGGGGGCAAAATCAGCCCCAGCATTTT
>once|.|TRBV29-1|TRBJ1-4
CSVVGEGNEKLFF
TGCAGCGTTGTCGGGGAAGGCAATGAAAAACTGTTTTTT
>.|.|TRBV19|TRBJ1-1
CASSQQNTEAFF
TGTGCCAGTAGTCAACAGAACACTGAAGCTTTCTTT
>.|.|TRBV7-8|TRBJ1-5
CASDPGQPLKSQPQHF
TGTGCCAGCGACCCAGGGCAGCCCCTAAAGAGTCAGCCCCAGCATTTT
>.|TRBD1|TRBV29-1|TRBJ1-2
CSVPGPGTGTNYGYTF
TGCAGCGTCCCAGGTCCCGGGACAGGTACCAACTATGGCTACACCTTC
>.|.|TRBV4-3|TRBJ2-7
CASSQDGTGSYEQYF
TGCGCCAGCAGCCAAGACGGTACAGGGTCCTACGAGCAGTACTTC
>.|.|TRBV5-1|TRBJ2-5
CASSLLGGAQETQYF
TGCGCCAGCAGCTTACTGGGCGGGGCACAAGAGACCCAGTACTTC
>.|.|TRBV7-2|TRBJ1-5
CASSLVGAQPQHF
TGTGCCAGCAGCTTGGTAGGGGCTCAGCCCCAGCATTTT
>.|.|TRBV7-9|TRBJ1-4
CASSEALGPREKLFF
TGTGCCAGCAGCGAAGCGCTGGGACCAAGGGAAAAACTGTTTTTT
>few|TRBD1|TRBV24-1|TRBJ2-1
CATSVAGTVNEQFF
TGTGCCACCAGTGTCGCCGGGACAGTCAATGAGCAGTTCTTC
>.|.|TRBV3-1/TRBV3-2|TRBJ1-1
CASSQHRDGGVNTEAFF
TGTGCCAGCAGCCAACACCGGGACGGAGGAGTGAACACTGAAGCTTTCTTT
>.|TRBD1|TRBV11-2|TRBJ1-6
CASSPQGYNSPLHF
TGTGCCAGCAGCCCACAGGGGTATAATTCACCCCTCCACTTT
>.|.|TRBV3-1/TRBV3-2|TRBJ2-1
CASSQVREQFF
TGTGCCAGCAGCCAAGTACGGGAGCAGTTCTTC
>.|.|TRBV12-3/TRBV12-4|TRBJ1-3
CARGSGNTIYF
TGTGCCAGGGGCTCTGGAAACACCATATATTTT
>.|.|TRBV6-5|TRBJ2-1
CASGPTAYNEQFF
TGTGCCAGCGGACCGACAGCCTACAATGAGCAGTTCTTC
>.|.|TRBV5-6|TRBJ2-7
CASSAQGYEQYF
TGTGCCAGCAGCGCCCAGGGTTACGAGCAGTACTTC
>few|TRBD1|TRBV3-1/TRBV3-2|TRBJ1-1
CASSQDRDRGNGNTEAFF
TGTGCCAGCAGCCAAGATAGGGACAGAGGGAACGGGAACACTGAAGCTTTCTTT
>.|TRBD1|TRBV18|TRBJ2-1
CASSPPKRQGYNEQFF
TGTGCCAGCTCACCACCCAAAAGACAGGGCTACAATGAGCAGTTCTTC
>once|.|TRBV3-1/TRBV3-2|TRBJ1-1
CASSQGMDTEAFF
TGTGCCAGCAGCCAGGGCATGGACACTGAAGCTTTCTTT
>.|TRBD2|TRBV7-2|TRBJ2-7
CASSPTSGGDEQYF
TGTGCCAGCAGCCCGACTAGCGGGGGGGACGAGCAGTACTTC
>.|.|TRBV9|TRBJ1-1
CASSSRLFSAEAFF
TGTGCCAGCAGCTCAAGACTATTCTCGGCTGAAGCTTTCTTT
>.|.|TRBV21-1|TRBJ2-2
CASLRPGGGTGELFF
TGTGCCAGCCTACGCCCGGGGGGGGGCACCGGGGAGCTGTTTTTT
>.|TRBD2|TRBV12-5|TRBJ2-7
CASGFSGRTYEQYF
TGTGCTAGTGGTTTCTCCGGGAGGACCTACGAGCAGTACTTC
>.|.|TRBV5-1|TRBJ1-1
CASSLGEVPIEAFF
TGCGCCAGCAGCTTGGGCGAAGTGCCGATTGAAGCTTTCTTT
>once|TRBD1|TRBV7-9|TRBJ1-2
CASSPTTGEVDGYTF
TGTGCCAGCAGCCCCACGACAGGGGAAGTTGATGGCTACACCTTC
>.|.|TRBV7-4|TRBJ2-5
CASSFPGPGLQETQYF
TGTGCCAGCAGCTTTCCCGGCCCAGGACTACAAGAGACCCAGTACTTC
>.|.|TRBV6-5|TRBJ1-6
CASSYSEWGESPLHF
TGTGCCAGCAGTTACTCCGAATGGGGGGAGTCACCCCTCCACTTT
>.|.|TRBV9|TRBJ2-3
CASSEAPTDTQYF
TGTGCCAGCTCGGAGGCCCCGACAGATACGCAGTATTTT
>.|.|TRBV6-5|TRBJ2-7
CASSYSYSYEQYF
TGTGCCAGCAGTTACTCCTACAGCTACGAGCAGTACTTC
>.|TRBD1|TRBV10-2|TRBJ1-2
CASKGQGGLSGYTF
TGCGCCAGCAAGGGGCAGGGGGGATTAAGTGGCTACACCTTC
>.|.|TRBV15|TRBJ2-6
CATSRDLYGANVLTF
TGTGCCACCAGCAGAGACCTCTACGGGGCCAACGTCCTGACTTTC
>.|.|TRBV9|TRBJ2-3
CASRPDSLGDTQYF
TGTGCCAGCAGACCCGACTCGCTCGGAGATACGCAGTATTTT
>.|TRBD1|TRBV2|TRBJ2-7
CASRVSFGQGAKSYEQYF
TGTGCCAGTCGGGTGTCTTTCGGCCAGGGGGCCAAATCCTACGAGCAGTACTTC
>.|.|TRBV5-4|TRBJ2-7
CASSTLSDEQYF
TGTGCCAGCAGCACCCTTAGCGACGAGCAGTACTTC
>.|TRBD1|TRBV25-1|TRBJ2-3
CASSDTGGLTDTQYF
TGTGCCAGCAGTGACACAGGGGGCTTGACAGATACGCAGTATTTT
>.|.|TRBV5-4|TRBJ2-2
CASSLLGGADTGELFF
TGTGCCAGCAGCTTGTTAGGAGGGGCGGATACCGGGGAGCTGTTTTTT
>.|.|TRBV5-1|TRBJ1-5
CASSLGERNQPQHF
TGCGCCAGCAGCTTGGGGGAGCGCAATCAGCCCCAGCATTTT
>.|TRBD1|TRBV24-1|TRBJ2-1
CATSDVHRGKGDEQFF
TGTGCCACCAGTGATGTCCACAGGGGTAAAGGGGATGAGCAGTTCTTC
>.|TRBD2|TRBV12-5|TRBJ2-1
CASGLGTSGGAREQFF
TGTGCTAGTGGTTTGGGGACTAGCGGGGGGGCCCGTGAGCAGTTCTTC
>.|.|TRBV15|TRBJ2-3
CATSRDLAQGGRTDTQYF
TGTGCCACCAGCAGAGATCTCGCACAGGGTGGGAGGACAGATACGCAGTATTTT
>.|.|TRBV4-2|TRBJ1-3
CASSQDSPRGRSGNTIYF
TGTGCCAGCAGCCAAGATTCCCCCCGGGGGCGTTCTGGAAACACCATATATTTT
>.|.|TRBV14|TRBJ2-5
CASSRGLQETQYF
TGTGCCAGCAGCCGGGGGCTCCAAGAGACCCAGTACTTC
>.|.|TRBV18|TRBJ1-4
CASSPSEGSREKLFF
TGTGCCAGCTCACCATCTGAAGGGTCGCGTGAAAAACTGTTTTTT
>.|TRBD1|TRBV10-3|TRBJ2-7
CAISGAGGSYEQYF
TGTGCCATCAGTGGGGCAGGGGGCTCCTACGAGCAGTACTTC
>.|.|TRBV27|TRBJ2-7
CASRSRGLTYEQYF
TGTGCCAGCAGATCCCGCGGACTCACCTACGAGCAGTACTTC
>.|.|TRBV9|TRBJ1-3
CASSVAPPGLTENTIYF
TGTGCCAGCAGCGTGGCCCCCCCCGGACTAACTGAAAACACCATATATTTT
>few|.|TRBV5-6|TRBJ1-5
CASSPSSSEPQHF
TGTGCCAGCAGCCCTTCAAGTTCCGAGCCCCAGCATTTT
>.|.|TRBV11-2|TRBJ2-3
CASSLSSARSSRNTDTQYF
TGTGCCAGCAGCTTATCCTCGGCCCGGAGCAGCCGGAACACAGATACGCAGTATTTT